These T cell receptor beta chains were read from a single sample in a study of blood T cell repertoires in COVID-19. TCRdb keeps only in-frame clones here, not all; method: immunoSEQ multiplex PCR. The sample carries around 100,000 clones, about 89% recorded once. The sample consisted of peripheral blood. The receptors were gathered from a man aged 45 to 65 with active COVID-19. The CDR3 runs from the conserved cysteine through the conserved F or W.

CASSPSGSYTGELFF | TRBJ2-2 | TRBV7-6
CASSPNRGEKLFF | TRBJ1-4 | TRBV19
CASRGFFRDRGSYEQYF | TRBJ2-7 | TRBV10-2
CASRPGISTDTQYF | TRBJ2-3 | TRBV5-1
CASSLRQGLEGANVLTF | TRBJ2-6 | TRBV27
CASAGLNYIGGNQPQHF | TRBJ1-5 | TRBV19
CASSLAGGTVGNTIYF | TRBJ1-3 | TRBV7-2
CASSSPRQTFNYGYTF | TRBJ1-2 | TRBV6-5
CASSQEQMVYNEQFF | TRBJ2-1 | TRBV4-1
CASSTGTYGYTF | TRBJ1-2 | TRBV9
CASSPNRLGDGYTF | TRBJ1-2 | TRBV4-1
CASRDWDRSNTEAFF | TRBJ1-1 | TRBV5-4
CASSQDPGQTLRGLFF | TRBJ2-2 | TRBV4-2
CATSDPRTATGELFF | TRBJ2-2 | TRBV24-1
CASSRGTTGWPYEQYF | TRBJ2-7 | TRBV11-2
CASSPPDRAEKLFF | TRBJ1-4 | TRBV27
CARTRSTGLNEQFF | TRBJ2-1 | TRBV2
CSVERQGAYNNEQFF | TRBJ2-1 | TRBV29-1
CAIQQGTEAFF | TRBJ1-1 | TRBV10-3
CASPQWEVAGTRVNEQFF | TRBJ2-1 | TRBV9
CASSIWEGPAQPQHF | TRBJ1-5 | TRBV19
CASSLGGGLQGPSEAQYF | TRBJ2-5 | TRBV7-6
CASSFGTDNYGYTF | TRBJ1-2 | TRBV19
CASIHRGGRQPQHF | TRBJ1-5 | TRBV19
CASSSGLAGQETQYF | TRBJ2-5 | TRBV5-1
CAPDSESVGYTF | TRBJ1-2 | TRBV2
CASSLETDPMISRDF | TRBJ2-7 | TRBV5-4